A single sample is the source of the 5 T cell receptor beta chains below, sequenced in a study of control samples from healthy donors and cancer patients. Repertoires were generated with immunoSEQ multiplex PCR, while TCRdb's copy carries only in-frame clones and drops some. The sample has about 82,000 clones, around 87% seen once; the top ten hold roughly a fifth. The sample consisted of blood. These receptors came from a man aged 45-65 years in good health.

V and J are TRBV4-2 and TRBJ1-6; 9 bases agree with TRBD1. Trimming at V came to 4 bases and at J to 7 bases, leaving 11 bases not matched to a gene. The CDR3 is made up of 17 amino acids. In germline, CDR1 is LGHNA, CDR2 YNFKEQ. The CDR3 DNA reads as TGTGCCAGCAGCCCCGCTGATAAACAGGGGGCCAATTCACCCCTCCACTTT. This sequence encodes CASSPADKQGANSPLHF.

Many counts were recorded for this clone. The genes are TRBV6-1 and TRBJ2-7; either TRBD1 or TRBD2 may supply D (5 bases each). V shed 1 base and J shed 5 bases, with 12 bases lying between them. CDR3 length: 14 amino acids. The germline gives CDR1 MNHNS, CDR2 SASEGT. CDR3 sequence: CASSEGSRGDEQYV. DNA of the CDR3: TGTGCCAGCAGTGAAGGCTCGAGGGGCGACGAGCAGTACGTC.

The rearrangement links TRBV7-2 to TRBJ2-1; a possible D gene is TRBD2 (7 bases). Trimming left V 1 base short and J 7 bases short, with 14 bases between. Germline V lookup: CDR1 SGHTA, CDR2 FQGNSA. The CDR3 spans 15 residues. The DNA for the CDR3 is TGTGCCAGCAGCTTAGGGGGGGGCCCAGCAAATGAGCAGTTCTTC. Its protein product is CASSLGGGPANEQFF.

The chain employs TRBV7-2 and TRBJ2-7; 8 positions match TRBD2. Germline lookup yields CDR1 SGHTA and CDR2 FQGNSA. This CDR3 comprises 15 residues. Trimming cost V 5 bases and J 0 bases; bases outside gene matches: 6. The CDR3 DNA follows: TGTGCCAGCAGCCCAGGACTAGCCTTCTCCTACGAGCAGTACTTC. Encoded protein: CASSPGLAFSYEQYF.

The chain recombines TRBV28 with TRBJ2-7; the D gene could be TRBD1 or TRBD2 (6 bases each). Trimming shortened V by 8 bases and J by 5 bases, and 19 bases separated the two germline ends. The V gene's germline CDR1 is MDHEN and CDR2 SYDVKM. The CDR3 spans 14 residues. The CDR3 here is CASFSRGLGDEQYF. The DNA of the CDR3 is TGTGCCAGCTTCTCCCGGGGGCTGGGGGACGAGCAGTACTTC.